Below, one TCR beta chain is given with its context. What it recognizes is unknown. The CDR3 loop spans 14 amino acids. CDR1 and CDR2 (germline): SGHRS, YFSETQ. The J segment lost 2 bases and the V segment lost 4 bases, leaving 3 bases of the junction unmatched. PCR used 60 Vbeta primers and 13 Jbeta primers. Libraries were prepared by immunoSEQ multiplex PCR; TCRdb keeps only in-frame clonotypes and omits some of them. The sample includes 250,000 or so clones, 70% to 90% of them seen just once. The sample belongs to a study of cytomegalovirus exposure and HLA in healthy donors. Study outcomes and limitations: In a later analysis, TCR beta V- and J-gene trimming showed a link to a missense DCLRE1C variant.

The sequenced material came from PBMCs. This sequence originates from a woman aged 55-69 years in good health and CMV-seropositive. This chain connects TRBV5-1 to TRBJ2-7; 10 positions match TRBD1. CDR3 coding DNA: TGCGCCAGCAGCACGGGACAGGGGACCTACGAGCAGTACTTC. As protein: CASSTGQGTYEQYF.